The source of this T cell receptor beta chain is a study of shared clonotypes between healthy human individuals. Study details: Per donor, CD8 memory used one plate, CD8 naive used two, CD4 memory used three and CD4 naive used three.

V lost 8 bases and J lost 2, with 16 bases in between. Germline values: CDR1 LNHDA, CDR2 SQIVND (reference sequence). This CDR3 has 14 amino acids. Clones were sequenced by immunoSEQ multiplex PCR, and TCRdb holds only the in-frame ones, with some missing. The table lists under 1,900,000 clones, about 98.5% of them singletons. Sequenced input: naive CD4+ T cells sorted from blood. Described subset: CD45RA+ positively selected. The chain has TRBV19 and TRBJ2-7; maybe TRBD1 (6 bases). The TCR sequence derives from a man between 25 and 39 years old in good health. CDR3 region: CASRDSGETYEQYF. In nucleotides, the CDR3 is TGTGCCAGTCGTGATTCAGGGGAAACCTACGAGCAGTACTTC.